One and the same sample provided the 9 T cell receptor beta chains below, sequenced in a study of OX40 agonist ivuxolimab in advanced cancers. Libraries were constructed by the immunoSEQ multiplex PCR assay. TCRdb took over this immuneACCESS table, retaining in-frame rearrangements with V and J assigned. Such tables are incomplete; in checked studies, under half of the missing clones stem from an unresolved V gene, and the remainder is unexplained. The sample table records about 79,000 clones; more than 90% of these occur just once. The ten top clones hold 7.1% of the sample. The sequences come from CD4+ or CD8+ T cells sorted from blood, collected in a trial of the OX40 agonist ivuxolimab. These receptor sequences come from an adult with an advanced solid tumor such as melanoma, head and neck, liver or kidney cancer.

This clone was observed once. The V and J genes are TRBV11-2 and TRBJ2-5; D possibly corresponds to TRBD2 (6 bases). Trimming removed 2 bases at V and 1 base at J, with 8 bases between. CDR3 length: 14 amino acids. Germline V gene data show CDR1 as SGHAT and CDR2 as FQNNGV. The CDR3 here is CASSLYGGQETQYF. The CDR3 nucleotides read TGTGCCAGCAGCTTATACGGGGGCCAAGAGACCCAGTACTTC.

The chain recombines TRBV15 with TRBJ2-1; D is perhaps TRBD2 (6 bases). The CDR3 is made up of 17 amino acids. CDR1 is LNHNV and CDR2 is YYDKDF in the germline V gene (reference sequence). Trimming took off 3 bases at V and 0 bases at J, with 15 bases between the two ends. This CDR3 reads CATSSRAGGSSYNEQFF. DNA of the CDR3: TGTGCCACCAGCAGCAGGGCAGGAGGGAGCTCCTACAATGAGCAGTTCTTC.

The chain joins TRBV5-1 to TRBJ1-1; tentatively, D is TRBD1 (6 bases). The CDR3 extends over 14 amino acids. V dropped 2 bases and J dropped 4 bases, with 12 bases sitting between them. Germline CDR1 reads SGHRS; CDR2 reads YFSETQ. The chain's CDR3 is CASSLQGDSTEAFF. DNA for the CDR3: TGCGCCAGCAGCTTACAGGGTGACAGCACTGAAGCTTTCTTT.

The V and J genes are TRBV7-3 and TRBJ1-1; 9 nucleotides align to TRBD1. V gave up 5 bases and J gave up 7 bases; unmatched junction bases: 11. This CDR3 contains 15 residues. Looked up from germline, CDR1 is SGHTA and CDR2 is FQGTGA. The CDR3 bases are TGTGCCAGCAGCCCAAAACCGGGACAGGGAAGTGAAGCTTTCTTT. Protein sequence: CASSPKPGQGSEAFF.

V is TRBV27 and J is TRBJ2-7; possibly TRBD1 for D (6 bases). This CDR3 has 17 amino acids. V shed 4 bases and J shed 0 bases, with 19 bases lying between them. CDR1 MNHEY and CDR2 SMNVEV come from the germline V gene (reference sequence). The CDR3 sequence: CASSSDKTGTYSYEQYF. The CDR3 bases are TGTGCCAGCAGTTCTGACAAAACCGGGACATACTCCTACGAGCAGTACTTC.

This chain uses TRBV7-9 with TRBJ1-1; D might be TRBD1 (5 bases). Looked up from germline, CDR1 is SEHNR and CDR2 is FQNEAQ (reference sequence). V lost 6 bases and J 3 bases, leaving 11 bases between the germline ends. The length of the CDR3 is 13 residues. The CDR3 region has the DNA TGTGCCAGCAGTAATATAGGGGACACTGAAGCTTTCTTT. Translated: CASSNIGDTEAFF.

The V call is TRBV7-3, the J call TRBJ2-7; D not resolved. Germline CDR1 SGHTA, CDR2 FQGTGA. V was pared by 1 base and J by 3 bases, with 13 bases between. This CDR3 region has 15 residues. The CDR3 protein is CASSLSSIGFYEQYF. CDR3 coding DNA: TGTGCCAGCAGCTTAAGCAGTATCGGGTTCTACGAGCAGTACTTC.

This sequence joins TRBV9 and TRBJ2-3; 11 bases map to TRBD2. The J segment lost 6 bases and the V segment lost 4 bases, leaving 10 bases of the junction unmatched. Germline CDR1 SGDLS, CDR2 YYNGEE. This CDR3 region has 16 residues. The CDR3, as DNA: TGTGCCAGCAGCCCCCGGGTAGCGGGAGGGGGGGATACGCAGTATTTT. This gives the protein CASSPRVAGGGDTQYF.

The chain has TRBV28 and TRBJ1-1, with 7 bases aligning to TRBD1. This CDR3 spans 15 amino acids. Germline V gene data show CDR1 as MDHEN and CDR2 as SYDVKM. V lost 6 bases, J lost 1 base, and 8 bases stayed unmatched. The CDR3 DNA reads as TGTGCCAGCAGCCTTGCCGGGACAGCGAACACTGAAGCTTTCTTT. This sequence encodes CASSLAGTANTEAFF.